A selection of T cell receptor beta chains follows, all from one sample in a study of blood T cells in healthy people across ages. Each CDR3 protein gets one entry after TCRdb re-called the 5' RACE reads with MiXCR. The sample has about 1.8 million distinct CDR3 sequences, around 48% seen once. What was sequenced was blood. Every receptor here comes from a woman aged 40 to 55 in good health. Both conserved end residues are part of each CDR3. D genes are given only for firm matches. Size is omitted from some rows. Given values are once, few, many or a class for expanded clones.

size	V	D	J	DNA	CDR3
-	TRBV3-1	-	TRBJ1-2	TGTGCCAGCAACTCTCAGCCTTTCAGGGGCTATGGCTACACCTTC	CASNSQPFRGYGYTF
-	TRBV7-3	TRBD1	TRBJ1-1	TGTGCCAGCAGCTTTACAGGGGGAAGCACTGAAGCTTTCTTT	CASSFTGGSTEAFF
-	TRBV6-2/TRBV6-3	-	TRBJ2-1	TGTGCCAGCAGTTACTCGAGATTACGGGGGAGCTCCTACAATGAGCAGTTCTTC	CASSYSRLRGSSYNEQFF
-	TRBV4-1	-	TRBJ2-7	TGCGCCAGCAGCCAAGATTTGGAGGGGGAGCAGTACTTC	CASSQDLEGEQYF
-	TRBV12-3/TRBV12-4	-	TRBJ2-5	TGTGCCAGCAGTTTAAGGGGAACAGGGACCCAGTACTTC	CASSLRGTGTQYF
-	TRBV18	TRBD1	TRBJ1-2	TGTGCCAGCGCGCTACAGGGGGCCCTGGATGGCTACACCTTC	CASALQGALDGYTF
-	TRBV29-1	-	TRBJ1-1	TGCAGCGTTGGCGGGGGCGGGGAGGCCACTGAAGCTTTCTTT	CSVGGGGEATEAFF
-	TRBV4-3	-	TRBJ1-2	TGCGCCAGCAGCCAAGATACGAACAGAATTAACTATGGCTACACCTTC	CASSQDTNRINYGYTF
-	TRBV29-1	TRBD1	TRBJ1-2	TGCAGCGTAGGTACCGGGACAGCCGACAACTATGGCTACACCTTC	CSVGTGTADNYGYTF
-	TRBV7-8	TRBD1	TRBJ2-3	TGTGCCAGCAGCTGGGACAGGGGGCTCGGGGATACGCAGTATTTT	CASSWDRGLGDTQYF
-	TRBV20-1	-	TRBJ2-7	TGCAGTGCTAGAGAGCCCAGCCGACCCTACGAGCAGTACTTC	CSAREPSRPYEQYF
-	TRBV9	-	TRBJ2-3	TGTGCCGGCAGCTTACGGACAGATACGCAGTATTTT	CAGSLRTDTQYF
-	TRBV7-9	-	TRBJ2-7	TGTGCCAGCAGCTTAGAACCGGACGAGCAGTACTTC	CASSLEPDEQYF
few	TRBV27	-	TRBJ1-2	TGTGCCAGCAGGGGGGCTGGATATGGCTACACCTTC	CASRGAGYGYTF
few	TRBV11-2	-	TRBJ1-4	TGTGCCAGCAGTAACCGACAGGAACTTCATGAAAAACTGTTTTTT	CASSNRQELHEKLFF
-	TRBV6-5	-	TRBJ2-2	TGTGCCAGCAAACAGACCGGGGAGCTGTTTTTT	CASKQTGELFF
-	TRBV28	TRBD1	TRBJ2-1	TGTGCCAGCAGTATTCCGGGACAGGGATACAATGAGCAGTTCTTC	CASSIPGQGYNEQFF
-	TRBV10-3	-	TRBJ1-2	TGTGCCATCAGTGAGTCGAAAACCCTCAACTATGGCTACACCTTC	CAISESKTLNYGYTF
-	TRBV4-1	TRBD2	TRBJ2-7	TGCGCCAGCAGCCAAGATTCAGCGGGGGGCCTCTACAATGAGCAGTACTTC	CASSQDSAGGLYNEQYF
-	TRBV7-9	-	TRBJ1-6	TGTGCCAGCAGGTCAGCGGGGTGGATAGTGGGGCCAATTGATTCACCCCTCCACTTT	CASRSAGWIVGPIDSPLHF
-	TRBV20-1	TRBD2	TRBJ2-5	TGCAGTGCTAGAGCCAGCGGGGGCCCCCTCAAAGAGACCCAGTACTTC	CSARASGGPLKETQYF
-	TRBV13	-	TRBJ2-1	TGTGCCAGCAGCTTAGGTCCGACAGGACCACTAGGCCATGAGCAGTTCTTC	CASSLGPTGPLGHEQFF
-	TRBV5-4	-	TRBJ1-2	TGTGCCAGCAGCTTGGGGGCCAGCCCTAACTATGGCTACACCTTC	CASSLGASPNYGYTF
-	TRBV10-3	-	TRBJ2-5	TGTGCCATCAGTGAACAAGGAGAAGAGACCCAGTACTTC	CAISEQGEETQYF
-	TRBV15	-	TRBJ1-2	TGTGCCACCAGCAGAGAGGGCGCGTCCAGGGAGGGCTACACCTTC	CATSREGASREGYTF
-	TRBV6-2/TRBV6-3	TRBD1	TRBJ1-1	TGTGCCAGCAGATGGACAGGGGGCCTCACTGAAGCTTTCTTT	CASRWTGGLTEAFF
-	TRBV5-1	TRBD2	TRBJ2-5	TGCGCCAGCAGCTTGGATCCAGCGGGGGTCCGGGAGACCCAGTACTTC	CASSLDPAGVRETQYF
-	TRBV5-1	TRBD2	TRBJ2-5	TGCGCCAGCAGCCATGGGACTAGCGGGGATCCCCAGTACTTC	CASSHGTSGDPQYF
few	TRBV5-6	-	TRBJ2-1	TGTGCCAGCAGCCAGGACATACCGTACAATGAGCAGTTCTTC	CASSQDIPYNEQFF
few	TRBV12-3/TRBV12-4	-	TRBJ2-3	TGTGCCAGCAGTCCGACCAATCCCGCAGATACGCAGTATTTT	CASSPTNPADTQYF
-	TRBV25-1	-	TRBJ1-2	TGTGCCAGCAGTGAATCAGACACTCGAGGCTACACCTTC	CASSESDTRGYTF
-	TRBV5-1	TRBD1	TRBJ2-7	TGCGCCAGCGCCGCCGGGACAGGAACCTACGAGCAGTACTTC	CASAAGTGTYEQYF
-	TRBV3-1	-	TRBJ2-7	TGTGCCAGCAGGAGAGCTACCGGGTCAGTTTTCTACGAGCAGTACTTC	CASRRATGSVFYEQYF
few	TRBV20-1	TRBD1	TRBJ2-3	TGCAGTGCTGGGAACAGGGGAACAGATACGCAGTATTTT	CSAGNRGTDTQYF
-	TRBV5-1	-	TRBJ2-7	TGCGCCAGCAGCAGTTCAGAACCTTCCTACGAGCAGTACTTC	CASSSSEPSYEQYF
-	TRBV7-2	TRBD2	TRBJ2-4	TGTGCCAGCAGCGCCTTTATAGCGGGGGGGCTGGCCAAAAACATTCAGTACTTC	CASSAFIAGGLAKNIQYF
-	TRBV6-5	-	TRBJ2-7	TGTGCCAGCAGTCCCGACAGACGCCCACTCTACGAGCAGTACTTC	CASSPDRRPLYEQYF
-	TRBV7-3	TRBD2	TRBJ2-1	TGTGCCAGCAGCTTAGCCCTAGCGGGGGAGAATGAGCAGTTCTTC	CASSLALAGENEQFF
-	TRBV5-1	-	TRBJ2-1	TGCGCCAGCAGCCGGACGGCCGGCGAGCAGTTCTTC	CASSRTAGEQFF
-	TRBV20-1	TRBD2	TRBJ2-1	TGCAGTGGTGGGCTAGCGGGGGGGAGCTCCTACAATGAGCAGTTCTTC	CSGGLAGGSSYNEQFF
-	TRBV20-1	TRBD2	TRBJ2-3	TGCAGTGCTAGACTAGCGGGGGTCAGCACAGATACGCAGTATTTT	CSARLAGVSTDTQYF
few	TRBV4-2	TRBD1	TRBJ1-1	TGTGCCAGCAGCGTGGGGGGACAGTTGAACACTGAAGCTTTCTTT	CASSVGGQLNTEAFF
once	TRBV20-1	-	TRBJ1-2	TGCAGTCCCCGGATCGGCGGGGGCCGAAAGGGTGGCTACACCTTC	CSPRIGGGRKGGYTF
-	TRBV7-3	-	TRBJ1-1	TGTGCCAGCATCACGGGGGGGGAGAACACTGAAGCTTTCTTT	CASITGGENTEAFF
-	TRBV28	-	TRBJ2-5	TGTGCCAGCAGTTCGACAGGTGAGGGAGAGACCCAGTACTTC	CASSSTGEGETQYF
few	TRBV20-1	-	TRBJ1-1	TGCAGTGCGTACCCAACAGGGACTCCAGGAAAAGCTTTCTTT	CSAYPTGTPGKAFF
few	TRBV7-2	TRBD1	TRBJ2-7	TGTGCCAGCAGCCGGGACAGACAGTACGAGCAGTACTTC	CASSRDRQYEQYF
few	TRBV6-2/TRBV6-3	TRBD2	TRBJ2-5	TGTGCCAGCAGCCGCCCTTTGACTAGCGGGGGGGCTGGAGAGACCCAGTACTTC	CASSRPLTSGGAGETQYF